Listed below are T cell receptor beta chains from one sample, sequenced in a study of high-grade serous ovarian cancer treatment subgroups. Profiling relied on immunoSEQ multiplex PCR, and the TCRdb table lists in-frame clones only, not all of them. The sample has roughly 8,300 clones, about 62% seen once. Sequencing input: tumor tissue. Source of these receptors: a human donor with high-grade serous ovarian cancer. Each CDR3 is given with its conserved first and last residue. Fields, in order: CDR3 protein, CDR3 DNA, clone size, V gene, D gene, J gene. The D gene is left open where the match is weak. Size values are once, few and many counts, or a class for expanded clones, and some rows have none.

CASSRGQERNGYTF TGTGCCAGCAGTAGAGGACAGGAGAGGAATGGCTACACCTTC - TRBV28 TRBD1 TRBJ1-2
CASSFPSSFYGYTF TGTGCCAGCAGCTTCCCCAGCTCGTTCTATGGCTACACCTTC - TRBV7-2 - TRBJ1-2
CASSLTGNEQPQHF TGTGCCAGCAGCCTGACAGGGAACGAGCAGCCCCAGCATTTT - TRBV28 TRBD1 TRBJ1-5
CASSLAGVTGVNSPLHF TGTGCCAGCAGCTTGGCCGGCGTGACAGGAGTAAATTCACCCCTCCACTTT - TRBV5-6 - TRBJ1-6
CASSLWGLGSYEQYF TGTGCCAGCAGCTTATGGGGGTTGGGGTCCTACGAGCAGTACTTC - TRBV7-2 - TRBJ2-7
CASSYSKWGSGNTIYF TGTGCCAGCAGTTACTCGAAGTGGGGATCTGGAAACACCATATATTTT - TRBV6-5 - TRBJ1-3
CASSQVSGTGETQYF TGTGCCAGCAGCCAAGTAAGCGGGACGGGGGAGACCCAGTACTTC - TRBV4-2 TRBD2 TRBJ2-5
CASGQGETQYF TGTGCCAGCGGGCAGGGGGAGACCCAGTACTTC - TRBV7-6 - TRBJ2-5
CASSMTRGYGYTF TGTGCCAGTAGTATGACCAGGGGGTATGGCTACACCTTC few TRBV19 TRBD1 TRBJ1-2
CASSQAGDNEQFF TGCGCCAGCAGCCAAGCCGGGGACAATGAGCAGTTCTTC - TRBV4-1 - TRBJ2-1
CASSKTGATNEKLFF TGTGCCAGCAGCAAAACAGGGGCAACTAATGAAAAACTGTTTTTT - TRBV5-4 TRBD1 TRBJ1-4
CASSPGTGADYTF TGTGCCAGCAGCCCCGGGACAGGGGCCGACTACACCTTC medium-sized TRBV11-2 TRBD1 TRBJ1-2
CASSQDAYEQFF TGTGCCAGCAGCCAAGATGCGTATGAGCAGTTCTTC medium-sized TRBV4-2 - TRBJ2-1
CASSLTTGRPEAFF TGTGCCAGCAGTTTAACGACAGGGAGGCCTGAAGCTTTCTTT - TRBV28 TRBD1 TRBJ1-1
CASQGTSGLTEQFF TGCGCCAGCCAAGGGACTAGCGGCCTCACTGAGCAGTTCTTC - TRBV5-1 TRBD2 TRBJ2-1
CASKREGYPNQPQHF TGTGCCAGCAAAAGGGAGGGATATCCCAATCAGCCCCAGCATTTT - TRBV28 - TRBJ1-5
CASHGQVNSGNTIYF TGTGCCAGCCACGGGCAGGTTAACTCTGGAAACACCATATATTTT - TRBV6-6 - TRBJ1-3
CASSEEHGGDTQYF TGTGCCAGCAGTGAAGAGCATGGCGGGGATACGCAGTATTTT - TRBV6-1 - TRBJ2-3
CASSRESRTGRVGEQFF TGTGCCAGCAGCCGCGAATCCAGGACAGGGCGAGTCGGTGAGCAGTTCTTC few TRBV7-2 TRBD1 TRBJ2-1
CASSAAGTSGRGAKNIQYF TGTGCCAGCAGCGCCGCGGGGACTAGCGGGAGGGGGGCCAAAAACATTCAGTACTTC few TRBV7-2 TRBD2 TRBJ2-4
CASSVDYAYEQYF TGTGCCAGCAGTGTTGACTATGCCTACGAGCAGTACTTC few TRBV2 - TRBJ2-7
CASSIGGGSTDTQYF TGTGCCAGTAGTATCGGTGGCGGCAGCACAGATACGCAGTATTTT - TRBV19 - TRBJ2-3
CTSSVLAGAYNEQFF TGCACCAGCAGCGTACTAGCGGGAGCCTACAATGAGCAGTTCTTC - TRBV1 - TRBJ2-1
CASASGQGLGNEQFF TGTGCTAGTGCTTCGGGACAGGGGTTAGGCAATGAGCAGTTCTTC medium-sized TRBV12-5 TRBD1 TRBJ2-1
CASSLTAKAPSTDTQYF TGTGCCAGCTCACTAACGGCGAAAGCGCCTAGCACAGATACGCAGTATTTT - TRBV18 - TRBJ2-3